The sequence of this TCR beta chain was determined in a study of CD8+CD57+ T cells in acquired aplastic anemia. Across the whole study: Sorted CD4+ and CD8+ cells yielded about 3 ug of DNA on average. Healthy donors had, on average, about 10.8 million reads for their CD4+ cells.

Genomic DNA templated the TCR beta VDJ and CDR3 profiling. TCRdb re-called the reads through MiXCR, storing one row per CDR3 protein. The table shows 180,000 or so distinct CDR3 sequences, with 35% to 50% occurring only once. Whole-study results and caveats: Patients and controls were found to share 25 to 35 CD8+ CDR3 sequences.

Germline V CDR1 and CDR2: SGHTA, FQGNSA. V dropped 3 bases and J dropped 4; count of bases not matched to a gene: 5. CDR3 length equals 15 residues. Details on this clonotype: Its target is not known.

The sequence was collected from a human donor in good health. The V and J genes are TRBV7-2 and TRBJ2-5, with TRBD1 identical over 10 bases. The sample comprised sorted CD4+, CD8+, or CD8+CD57+ T cells (not recorded which) from PBMCs. CDR3 nucleotides: TGTGCCAGCAGCTTGCCGGGACAGGGGACAGAGACCCAGTACTTC. Its translation: CASSLPGQGTETQYF.